Sequencing of this T cell receptor beta chain was carried out in a study of cytomegalovirus exposure and HLA in healthy donors. About the study: The roughly 700 first-cohort repertoires shared a platform with the approximately 130 validation repertoires, as reported in a later analysis. The study's findings and limits: The tendency of first-cohort TCR clusters to co-occur in the 90 to 150 validation repertoires was the finding of a later analysis. Some TCR beta chains (more than 150 of them) were listed as cytomegalovirus-associated. In vitro, a few CMV-associated chains proved specific for CMV antigens.

Worth noting for this clone: The antigen is undetermined.

V was cut by 2 bases and J by 6 bases, with 8 bases left in between. The CDR3 has 12 residues. Germline V gene sequence: CDR1 SGHRS, CDR2 YFSETQ. Sequenced by immunoSEQ multiplex PCR; TCRdb stores in-frame clones only, minus some. The sample contains fewer than 200,000 clones, roughly 89% of which appear only once. Sequenced material: PBMCs. The origin of this receptor is a woman aged 18-29 years in good health and CMV-seropositive. This chain uses TRBV5-1 with TRBJ1-1, with D perhaps TRBD1 (5 bases). The CDR3 reads CASSLGAAEAFF. DNA of the CDR3: TGCGCCAGCAGCTTAGGGGCGGCTGAAGCTTTCTTT.